One sample yielded the 22 T cell receptor beta chains listed below, sequenced in a study of T-cell reconstitution after alpha-beta-depleted transplantation in children. A library of TCRbeta sequences, prepared with unique molecular identifiers, was generated. In TCRdb, the PCR reads were re-called with MiXCR into one record per CDR3 protein. The table shows 300,000 to 350,000 distinct CDR3 sequences, with 15% to 20% occurring only once. This sample comprised PBMCs, mostly from graft donor cells, obtained 360 days after TCRalphabeta/CD19-depleted stem cell transplant. The receptors shown here come from a male patient aged 2 to 9 who had a stem cell transplant for acute lymphoblastic leukemia, so the T cells may come from the graft donor.

The rearrangement links TRBV6-1 to TRBJ1-4; 7 nucleotides align to TRBD1. J gave up 4 bases and V 5 bases, and 13 bases lay outside the gene matches. The CDR3 is made up of 17 amino acids. The V gene's germline CDR1 is MNHNS and CDR2 SASEGT. The CDR3 DNA reads TGTGCCAGCAGTCGAGGTACCCGGACAGGTCTTAATGAAAAACTGTTTTTT. Its translation: CASSRGTRTGLNEKLFF.

The gene calls are TRBV15 and TRBJ1-1, with D perhaps TRBD1 (5 bases). V dropped 3 bases and J dropped 5 bases, with 22 bases sitting between them. This CDR3 has 17 amino acids. Germline V CDR1 and CDR2: LNHNV, YYDKDF (reference sequence). CDR3 in amino acids: CATSSPGEGRGKTEAFF. The CDR3 DNA reads as TGTGCCACCAGCAGTCCTGGGGAAGGGCGGGGGAAAACTGAAGCTTTCTTT.

A remark on this clonotype: The CDR3 does not close with the conserved phenylalanine or tryptophan, likely indicating a read error. The CDR3 here is CASSFASSNTEAFL. The DNA of the CDR3 is TGTGCCAGCAGTTTTGCCAGTTCGAACACTGAAGCTTTCTTA. This chain uses TRBV28 with TRBJ1-1; D gene uncertain. V lost 3 bases, J lost 1 base, and 9 bases lay in between. The CDR3 consists of 14 residues. Germline assignment: CDR1 MDHEN and CDR2 SYDVKM.

This clonotype occurred many times. The CDR3 DNA follows: TGTGCCAGCAGCTTCGGTCGGGTCCCGGAAAAACTGTTTTTT. Protein product: CASSFGRVPEKLFF. The chain uses TRBV7-8 and TRBJ1-4; D is ambiguous. Trimming left V 3 bases short and J 8 bases short, with 13 bases between. There are 14 residues in the CDR3. Germline V gives CDR1 SGHVS, CDR2 FQNEAQ.

This clonotype was picked up many times. The chain employs TRBV12-3 or TRBV12-4 and TRBJ2-1, with 7 bases aligning to TRBD2. The V and J ends lost 3 bases and 4 bases, in that order; junction bases with no gene match: 6. This CDR3 contains 15 residues. CDR3 DNA sequence: TGTGCCAGCAGTTTTGTCCTAGCGGAATACAATGAGCAGTTCTTC. Translation: CASSFVLAEYNEQFF.

In this sample, this clonotype turned up a few times. V gene TRBV7-2 combines with J gene TRBJ2-3; the D gene is possibly TRBD2 (7 bases). Trimming took off 0 bases at V and 3 bases at J, with 16 bases between the two ends. Germline loops: CDR1 SGHTA, CDR2 FQGNSA. The CDR3 is 17 residues long. In DNA form, the CDR3 reads TGTGCCAGCAGCTTAGCGCGGGGGCGGGAGTTTACAGATACGCAGTATTTT. Its protein is CASSLARGREFTDTQYF.

The rearrangement uses TRBV28 and TRBJ1-2; 8 bases fit TRBD1. Trimming took 1 base from V and 4 from J; bases not matched to a gene: 8. Germline CDR1 reads MDHEN; CDR2 reads SYDVKM. This CDR3 spans 16 amino acids. CDR3 residues: CASSLLIPGTGYGYTF. In DNA, the CDR3 is TGTGCCAGCAGTTTATTAATTCCCGGGACAGGCTATGGCTACACCTTC.

V and J are TRBV11-2 and TRBJ2-3; D unresolved. The CDR3 is 15 amino acids. Germline-derived CDR1 and CDR2 are SGHAT and FQNNGV. Trimming took 1 base from V and 3 from J, leaving 11 bases between them. CDR3 DNA sequence: TGTGCCAGCAGCTTAGGGACCTCTGTAACAGATACGCAGTATTTT. As protein: CASSLGTSVTDTQYF.

This clonotype appeared a few times. The gene calls are TRBV5-1 and TRBJ2-2, with 11 nucleotides matching TRBD2. With V trimmed by 8 bases and J by 1 base, 13 bases remained unmatched. Germline-derived CDR1 and CDR2 are SGHRS and YFSETQ. The length of the CDR3 is 18 residues. The CDR3 sequence: CASLDLGTSGGNTGELFF. Written as DNA, the CDR3 is TGCGCCAGTCTGGACTTGGGGACTAGCGGAGGGAACACCGGGGAGCTGTTTTTT. Full variable domain (missing parts from reference TRBV5-1 and TRBJ2-2): KAGVTQTPRYLIKTRGQQVTLSCSPISGHRSVSWYQQTPGQGLQFLFEYFSETQRNKGNFPGRFSGRQFSNSRSEMNVSTLELGDSALYLCASLDLGTSGGNTGELFFGEGSRLTVL.

In its sample, this clonotype was seen a few times. This sequence joins TRBV7-9 and TRBJ2-5, with 8 bases fitting TRBD2. CDR3 length equals 15 residues. V trimming: 2 bases; J trimming: 5 bases; junction bases outside the gene matches: 7. CDR1 SEHNR and CDR2 FQNEAQ come from the germline V gene (reference sequence). Here the CDR3 DNA reads TGTGCCAGCAGCTTACGTAAGGCGGGGGGCGAGACCCAGTACTTC. Translated: CASSLRKAGGETQYF.

This clonotype has more than one count but fewer than ten. This chain connects TRBV7-8 to TRBJ2-1, with D possibly TRBD2 on 5 matching bases. The V gene lost 5 bases and the J gene lost 0 bases, with 23 bases spanning the gap. The CDR3 has 19 residues. Germline V gene lookup returns CDR1 SGHVS and CDR2 FQNEAQ. CDR3 sequence reads: CASSHQRFRGSSSYNEQFF. As DNA, the CDR3 is TGTGCCAGCAGCCACCAGCGGTTCCGGGGTTCGAGCTCCTACAATGAGCAGTTCTTC.

This clonotype showed up just a few times. V is TRBV6-1 and J is TRBJ2-3; weak D call: TRBD1 (6 bases). This CDR3 region has 13 residues. V lost 8 bases to trimming and J lost 4 bases, with 13 bases between them. In germline, CDR1 is MNHNS, CDR2 SASEGT. CDR3 in DNA: TGTGCCAGCCACAGGGCTGCCTCAGATACGCAGTATTTT. Protein sequence: CASHRAASDTQYF.

In regard to this clonotype: This may arise from a read error, as a much more abundant clone is one base away. The chain carries TRBV12-3 or TRBV12-4 and TRBJ2-2, with D unclear. CDR3 size: 19 residues. Here the CDR3 reads CACSLNGLFVGTNTGELFF. The CDR3 DNA reads as TGTGCCTGCAGTTTAAACGGGTTGTTTGTGGGAACGAACACCGGGGAGCTGTTTTTT.

This clonotype was observed a few times. CDR3 region: CASSQDRAGTSGSYEQYF. DNA of the CDR3: TGTGCCAGCAGCCAAGATCGAGCCGGGACTAGCGGATCCTACGAGCAGTACTTC. This chain connects TRBV4-2 to TRBJ2-7, with 11 bases matching TRBD2. The CDR3 is made up of 18 amino acids. Germline values: CDR1 LGHNA, CDR2 YNFKEQ. With 0 bases clipped from V and 1 base from J, the junction kept 8 bases outside the gene matches.

This clonotype has only a few counts. V gene TRBV5-5 combines with J gene TRBJ2-5; a possible D gene is TRBD2 (6 bases). The CDR3 has 16 residues. The germline V gene encodes CDR1 SGHKS and CDR2 YYEKEE (reference sequence). Between the trimmed V and J ends, which lost 2 bases and 1 base, there was a span of 15 bases. CDR3: CASSFFPGDAQETQYF. CDR3 bases: TGTGCCAGCAGCTTCTTTCCGGGAGATGCCCAAGAGACCCAGTACTTC.

V gene TRBV10-3 combines with J gene TRBJ2-1; tentatively, D is TRBD1 (6 bases). V was pared by 3 bases and J by 12 bases, with 21 bases between. This CDR3 region has 15 residues. The germline gives CDR1 ENHRY, CDR2 SYGVKD. CDR3 protein: CAISETGTSPDGQFF. CDR3 coding DNA: TGTGCCATCAGTGAAACCGGGACATCGCCAGATGGGCAGTTCTTC.

This clonotype was counted a few times. Here the CDR3 DNA reads TGTGCCAGCAGTTTTTCTGGCGGGGGTTCCTACGAGCAGTACTTC. Translated, it gives CASSFSGGGSYEQYF. This chain links TRBV12-3 or TRBV12-4 with TRBJ2-7; 7 bases match TRBD2. The V segment lost 3 bases and the J segment 1 base; nucleotides outside the gene matches: 6. The CDR3 is made up of 15 amino acids.

This clonotype showed up just a few times. The V and J genes are TRBV24-1 and TRBJ2-1; 7 nucleotides agree with TRBD2. The V gene's germline CDR1 is KGHDR and CDR2 SFDVKD. The V segment lost 9 bases and the J segment 0 bases; nucleotides outside the gene matches: 4. The CDR3 runs to 14 residues. The CDR3 loop is CATSGGDSYNEQFF. The CDR3, as DNA: TGTGCCACCTCTGGGGGGGACTCCTACAATGAGCAGTTCTTC.

This clonotype occurred a few times. V and J are TRBV24-1 and TRBJ2-3; tentatively, D is TRBD1 (5 bases). The CDR3 sequence is 14 residues long. CDR1 is KGHDR and CDR2 is SFDVKD in the germline V gene. The V end was cut by 8 bases, the J end by 4 bases, with 15 bases between. The CDR3 bases are TGTGCCACCATGGGGCGCGGTTTCTCAGATACGCAGTATTTT. Protein product: CATMGRGFSDTQYF.

This rearrangement joins TRBV27 to TRBJ2-3, with a tentative D call TRBD1 (5 bases). Germline loops: CDR1 MNHEY, CDR2 SMNVEV (reference sequence). This CDR3 comprises 15 residues. V was clipped by 8 bases and J by 3 bases, with 18 bases between them. The CDR3 spells CASRQILEMTDTQYF. Here the CDR3 DNA reads TGTGCCAGCCGACAGATCCTAGAGATGACAGATACGCAGTATTTT.

This chain connects TRBV24-1 to TRBJ1-4; D might be TRBD1 (5 bases). V was cut by 6 bases and J by 3 bases, with 13 bases left in between. The CDR3 extends over 15 amino acids. Germline V gene data show CDR1 as KGHDR and CDR2 as SFDVKD. Here the CDR3 reads CATSTWDGSNEKLFF. In nucleotides, the CDR3 is TGTGCCACCAGTACTTGGGACGGGTCTAATGAAAAACTGTTTTTT.

The gene calls are TRBV6-2 or TRBV6-3 and TRBJ2-4; D is possibly TRBD2 (5 bases). V shed 5 bases and J shed 9 bases, with 11 bases lying between them. The CDR3 contains 12 residues. CDR1 and CDR2 (germline): MNHEY, SVGEGT. The CDR3: CASSDYSAIQYF. CDR3 in DNA: TGTGCCAGCAGTGACTATAGCGCCATTCAGTACTTC.